These 6 T cell receptor beta chains came from one sample sequenced in a study of regulatory T cells in long-lasting Graves disease. The TCR beta library used iRepertoire HTBI primers with Arm-PCR amplification of CDR3. TCRdb called the multiplex PCR reads again in MiXCR, with one record for every CDR3 protein. The sample has roughly 400,000 distinct CDR3 sequences; roughly 21% are singletons. Regarding time point: persistent/refractory GD, antithyroid drugs over 5 years with positive TRAb. Researchers made the TCR library from RNA that was extracted from PBMCs. This specimen consisted of peripheral blood mononuclear cells (PBMCs), obtained when the disease was refractory, from a patient treated with antithyroid drugs. The receptor set was obtained from a female donor with Graves disease.

This clonotype occurred many times. The chain employs TRBV15 and TRBJ1-1; 7 nucleotides agree with TRBD1. Germline-derived CDR1 and CDR2 are LNHNV and YYDKDF (reference sequence). V lost 0 bases and J lost 0; bases outside the gene matches: 1. This CDR3 spans 15 amino acids. CDR3 sequence: CATSRDRGVNTEAFF. The CDR3, as DNA: TGTGCCACCAGCAGAGACAGGGGGGTGAACACTGAAGCTTTCTTT.

The table lists this clonotype with many counts. The chain joins TRBV6-1 to TRBJ2-7; D is possibly TRBD1 (7 bases). V gave up 7 bases and J gave up 2 bases, with 12 bases separating them. This CDR3 comprises 13 residues. CDR1 is MNHNS, CDR2 SASEGT, per germline. The chain's CDR3 is CASNVRGAYEQYF. DNA of the CDR3: TGTGCCAGCAACGTCAGGGGGGCCTACGAGCAGTACTTC.

This clonotype was observed at least ten times. The chain joins TRBV7-8 to TRBJ2-7; TRBD2 matches at 8 bases. The CDR3 sequence is 15 residues long. The V gene end was trimmed by 2 bases and the J gene end by 3 bases; junction bases not matched to a gene: 6. CDR1 is SGHVS, CDR2 FQNEAQ, per germline. As DNA, the CDR3 is TGTGCCAGCAGCTTATCCTCGGGAGGGAACTACGAGCAGTACTTC. This encodes CASSLSSGGNYEQYF.

The table lists this clonotype with many counts. V is TRBV2 and J is TRBJ2-5, with 8 bases identical to TRBD2. In germline, CDR1 is SNHLY, CDR2 FYNNEI. The V gene end was trimmed by 7 bases and the J gene end by 5 bases; junction bases not matched to a gene: 9. The CDR3 has 14 residues. CDR3 DNA: TGTGCCAGCACCCCGGGACTAGTCAGGGAGACCCAGTACTTC. Translating it yields CASTPGLVRETQYF.

In regard to this clonotype: A much larger clone lies a single base off, so this may be a read error. V is TRBV2 and J is TRBJ1-1; D perhaps matches TRBD1 (6 bases). Germline V gene sequence: CDR1 SNHLY, CDR2 FYNNEI. The V end lost 10 bases, the J end lost 1 base, and 19 bases lay between the germline ends. CDR3 length: 15 amino acids. CDR3 sequence (DNA): TGTGCCACGCTGAGTCGGGGGGCGACGAACACTGAAGCTTTCTTT. Translated, it gives CATLSRGATNTEAFF.

Concerning this clonotype: With a far larger clone one base away, a read error is the likely cause. The CDR3 DNA reads as TGTGCCAGCAGTGAGGGACAGGGGGACCAAGAGACCCAGTACTTC. Its protein is CASSEGQGDQETQYF. This chain joins TRBV6-2 or TRBV6-3 and TRBJ2-5; 11 positions agree with TRBD1. Germline CDR1 reads MNHEY; CDR2 reads SVGEGT. V dropped 5 bases and J dropped 0; count of bases not matched to a gene: 2. The CDR3 is made up of 15 amino acids.